These T cell receptor beta chains were read from a single sample in a study of blood T cell repertoires in COVID-19. Sequencing used immunoSEQ multiplex PCR; TCRdb keeps in-frame clones, though not all of them. The table has roughly 68,000 clones, 65% to 85% seen once; the top ten hold approximately 4%. Sequenced input: PBMCs or T cells enriched from blood (not recorded which). Every receptor here comes from a woman aged 40 to 55 with acute COVID-19. CDR3s include the opening cysteine and the closing phenylalanine or tryptophan. A D gene is named only where the DNA matches it firmly. Clone size is shown for a subset of rows, as once, few, many or a class of expanded clone.

J gene	D gene	clone size	V gene	CDR3 protein	CDR3 DNA
TRBJ1-6	-	-	TRBV7-9	CASSLGNREYNSPLHF	TGTGCCAGCAGCTTGGGTAACAGGGAATATAATTCACCCCTCCACTTT
TRBJ2-7	-	once	TRBV7-7	CASSPLQGRPYEQYF	TGTGCTAGCAGCCCCCTTCAGGGGCGCCCCTACGAGCAGTACTTC
TRBJ1-4	-	few	TRBV5-1	CASSPGTSATNEKLFF	TGCGCCAGCAGCCCCGGGACAAGTGCAACTAATGAAAAACTGTTTTTT
TRBJ2-3	TRBD2	-	TRBV6-1	CASSPTSGGTDTQYF	TGTGCCAGCAGTCCCACTAGCGGAGGCACAGATACGCAGTATTTT
TRBJ2-2	-	-	TRBV3-1/TRBV3-2	CASSRPGGLGAGELFF	TGTGCCAGCAGCCGACCTGGGGGCCTGGGGGCCGGGGAGCTGTTTTTT
TRBJ2-2	-	-	TRBV7-2	CASSAAQDSAGELFF	TGTGCCAGCAGCGCGGCACAGGATAGTGCCGGGGAGCTGTTTTTT
TRBJ1-5	TRBD1	-	TRBV6-5	CASRSSGGRNQPQHF	TGTGCCAGCAGGTCTTCAGGGGGCCGGAATCAGCCCCAGCATTTT
TRBJ2-2	TRBD2	-	TRBV18	CASSPAIGLAAGELFF	TGTGCCAGCTCACCAGCGATCGGACTAGCTGCCGGGGAGCTGTTTTTT
TRBJ1-2	-	-	TRBV3-1/TRBV3-2	CASSQDLRQHNYGYTF	TGTGCCAGCAGCCAAGATTTGAGACAGCATAACTATGGCTACACCTTC
TRBJ2-3	-	once	TRBV4-1	CASSLMDFADTQYF	TGCGCCAGCAGCCTAATGGACTTTGCAGATACGCAGTATTTT
TRBJ2-1	-	-	TRBV6-1	CASSEWLNSYNEQFF	TGTGCCAGCAGTGAGTGGCTGAACTCCTACAATGAGCAGTTCTTC
TRBJ2-2	-	few	TRBV6-5	CASMEGGLRTGELFF	TGTGCCAGCATGGAGGGGGGGTTGCGCACCGGGGAGCTGTTTTTT
TRBJ1-1	-	-	TRBV9	CASSVGGRTEAFF	TGTGCCAGCAGCGTAGGTGGGAGAACTGAAGCTTTCTTT
TRBJ1-2	TRBD1	-	TRBV27	CASSTGQGQYNYGYTF	TGTGCCAGCAGTACTGGACAGGGGCAGTATAACTATGGCTACACCTTC
TRBJ1-5	-	once	TRBV27	CASSLSGREAYSNQPQHF	TGTGCCAGCAGTTTATCAGGCAGGGAAGCCTATAGCAATCAGCCCCAGCATTTT
TRBJ1-2	TRBD1	few	TRBV27	CASKDRDYGYTF	TGTGCCAGCAAAGACAGGGACTATGGCTACACCTTC
TRBJ2-5	-	-	TRBV19	CASSTGAGETQYF	TGTGCCAGTAGTACAGGGGCCGGCGAGACCCAGTACTTC
TRBJ1-5	-	few	TRBV6-5	CASGGVNQPQHF	TGTGCCAGCGGGGGCGTCAATCAGCCCCAGCATTTT
TRBJ2-2	-	-	TRBV29-1	CSASGTITGELFF	TGCAGCGCTTCCGGGACAATCACCGGGGAGCTGTTTTTT
TRBJ2-3	TRBD1	-	TRBV28	CASKRTGLDTQYF	TGTGCCAGCAAACGGACAGGTTTAGATACGCAGTATTTT
TRBJ2-1	TRBD1	-	TRBV12-3/TRBV12-4	CASSGQGSNEQFF	TGTGCCAGCAGTGGACAGGGGTCCAATGAGCAGTTCTTC
TRBJ2-3	TRBD1	once	TRBV19	CASSKGQGYMADTQYF	TGTGCCAGTAGTAAGGGACAGGGTTACATGGCAGATACGCAGTATTTT
TRBJ1-1	-	-	TRBV24-1	CATSAGVGEAFF	TGTGCCACCAGTGCCGGGGTCGGTGAAGCTTTCTTT
TRBJ1-3	-	-	TRBV10-3	CAISGANLGSFGNTIYF	TGTGCCATCAGTGGGGCAAATCTGGGCAGTTTTGGAAACACCATATATTTT
TRBJ2-2	TRBD1	-	TRBV19	CASTGQGVGELFF	TGTGCCAGTACGGGACAGGGAGTCGGGGAGCTGTTTTTT
TRBJ2-7	-	-	TRBV10-2	CASVRLLSSEQYF	TGCGCCAGCGTGCGACTGCTCTCCTCCGAGCAGTACTTC
TRBJ2-1	TRBD1	-	TRBV11-2	CASSIQRTGSSEQFF	TGTGCCAGCAGCATCCAGCGGACAGGGTCTAGTGAGCAGTTCTTC
TRBJ2-2	-	-	TRBV7-2	CASNEQGSGELFF	TGTGCCAGCAACGAACAGGGTAGCGGGGAGCTGTTTTTT
TRBJ1-1	-	-	TRBV15	CATSSGRGTEAFF	TGTGCCACCAGCAGCGGCAGGGGCACTGAAGCTTTCTTT
TRBJ1-2	TRBD1	-	TRBV10-3	CAISSDRGGYGYTF	TGTGCCATCAGCTCCGACAGGGGCGGGTATGGCTACACCTTC
TRBJ1-6	TRBD1	few	TRBV4-1	CASSLSGTGGRSSYNSPLHF	TGCGCCAGCAGCCTATCCGGGACAGGGGGCCGAAGCTCCTATAATTCACCCCTCCACTTT
TRBJ1-1	-	-	TRBV7-9	CASSPPFVAENTEAFF	TGTGCCAGCAGCCCGCCGTTTGTGGCAGAGAACACTGAAGCTTTCTTT
TRBJ2-7	TRBD1	-	TRBV5-1	CATGSGQGVAYEQYF	TGCGCCACCGGTTCAGGACAGGGGGTAGCCTACGAGCAGTACTTC
TRBJ1-6	-	-	TRBV11-2	CASSGAAYSPLHF	TGTGCCAGCAGCGGCGCGGCCTATTCACCCCTCCACTTT
TRBJ2-1	TRBD2	-	TRBV9	CASRASGGAYNEQFF	TGTGCCAGCAGGGCTAGCGGGGGGGCATACAATGAGCAGTTCTTC
TRBJ1-3	-	-	TRBV18	CASSPEVPVSGNTIYF	TGTGCCAGCTCACCCGAGGTTCCCGTCTCTGGAAACACCATATATTTT
TRBJ1-5	-	-	TRBV5-8	CASSLKSAGGRGQPQHF	TGTGCCAGCAGCTTAAAATCCGCCGGGGGTCGAGGTCAGCCCCAGCATTTT
TRBJ2-6	TRBD1	-	TRBV6-1	CASSEWGQGSGANVLTF	TGTGCCAGCAGTGAATGGGGACAGGGGTCTGGGGCCAACGTCCTGACTTTC
TRBJ2-1	-	once	TRBV5-4	CASSLGQLVGYNEQFF	TGTGCCAGCAGCTTGGGACAGCTAGTTGGATACAATGAGCAGTTCTTC
TRBJ1-2	-	-	TRBV2	CASRGRQHYTF	TGTGCCAGCAGGGGTAGACAGCACTACACCTTC
TRBJ2-1	TRBD1	few	TRBV6-4	CASSDRGPPVGSYNEQFF	TGTGCCAGCAGCGACAGGGGGCCTCCGGTAGGCTCCTACAATGAGCAGTTCTTC
TRBJ1-2	-	-	TRBV28	CASSGTGNGYTF	TGTGCCAGCAGTGGTACAGGGAATGGCTACACCTTC
TRBJ1-6	-	few	TRBV5-1	CASSLQGPAGNSPLHF	TGCGCCAGCAGCCTACAGGGTCCAGCGGGGAATTCACCCCTCCACTTT
TRBJ1-2	TRBD1	-	TRBV19	CASSTQGGGAAGGYTF	TGTGCCAGTAGTACCCAAGGAGGGGGCGCGGCAGGTGGCTACACCTTC
TRBJ1-5	-	-	TRBV19	CASSMKAGFQPQHF	TGTGCCAGTAGTATGAAGGCAGGCTTTCAGCCCCAGCATTTT
TRBJ2-5	-	once	TRBV20-1	CSASRKETQYF	TGCAGTGCTAGCAGGAAAGAGACCCAGTACTTC
TRBJ2-7	TRBD2	-	TRBV5-4	CASSPLAGDTEQYF	TGTGCCAGCAGCCCTCTAGCGGGAGACACCGAGCAGTACTTC
TRBJ2-1	-	-	TRBV9	CASSRGSGYNEQFF	TGTGCCAGCAGCCGTGGATCAGGCTACAATGAGCAGTTCTTC
TRBJ2-2	-	-	TRBV10-3	CAALGGNDGELFF	TGTGCCGCCCTTGGGGGGAATGACGGGGAGCTGTTTTTT